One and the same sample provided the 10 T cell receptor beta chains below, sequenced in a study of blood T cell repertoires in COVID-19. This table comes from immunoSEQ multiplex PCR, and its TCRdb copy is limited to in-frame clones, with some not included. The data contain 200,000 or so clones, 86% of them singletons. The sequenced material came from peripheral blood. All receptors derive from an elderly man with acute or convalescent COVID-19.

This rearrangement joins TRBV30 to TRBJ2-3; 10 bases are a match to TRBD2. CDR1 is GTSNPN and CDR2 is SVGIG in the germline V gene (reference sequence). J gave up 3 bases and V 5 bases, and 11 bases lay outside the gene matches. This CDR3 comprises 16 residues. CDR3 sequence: CAWLPSPSGRTDTQYF. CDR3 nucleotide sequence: TGTGCCTGGCTGCCTAGTCCTAGCGGGAGAACAGATACGCAGTATTTT.

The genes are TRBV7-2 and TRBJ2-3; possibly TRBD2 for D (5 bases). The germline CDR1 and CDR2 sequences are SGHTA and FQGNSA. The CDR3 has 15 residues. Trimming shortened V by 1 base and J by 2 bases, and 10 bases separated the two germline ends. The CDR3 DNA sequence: TGTGCCAGCAGCTTAGGCGGCGGGTACACAGATACGCAGTATTTT. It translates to CASSLGGGYTDTQYF.

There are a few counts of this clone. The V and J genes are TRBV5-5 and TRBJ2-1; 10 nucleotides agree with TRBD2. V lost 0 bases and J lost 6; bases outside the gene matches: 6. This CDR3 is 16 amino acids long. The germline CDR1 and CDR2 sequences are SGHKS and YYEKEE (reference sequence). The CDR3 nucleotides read TGTGCCAGCAGCTTGGGGTACAGGACTAGCGGCAATGAGCAGTTCTTC. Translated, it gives CASSLGYRTSGNEQFF.

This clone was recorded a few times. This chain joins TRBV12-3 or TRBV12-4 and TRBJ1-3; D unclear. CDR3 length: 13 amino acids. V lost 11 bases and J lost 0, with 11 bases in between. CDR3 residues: CASSGNSGNTIYF. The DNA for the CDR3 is TGTGCCTCTTCCGGGAACTCTGGAAACACCATATATTTT.

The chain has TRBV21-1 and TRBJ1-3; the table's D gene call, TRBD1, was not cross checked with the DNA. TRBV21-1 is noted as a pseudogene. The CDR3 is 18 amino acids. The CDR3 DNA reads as TGTGCCAGCAGCCTCCGGGACAGGGGGCGAACGGCTGGAAACACCATATATTTT. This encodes CASSLRDRGRTAGNTIYF.

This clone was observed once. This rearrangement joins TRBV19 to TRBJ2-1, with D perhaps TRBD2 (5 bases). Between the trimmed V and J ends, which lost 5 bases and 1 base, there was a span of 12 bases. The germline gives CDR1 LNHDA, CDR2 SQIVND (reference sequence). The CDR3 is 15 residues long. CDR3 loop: CASSGLAGSYNEQFF. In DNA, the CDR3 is TGTGCCAGTAGTGGCCTAGCCGGGTCCTACAATGAGCAGTTCTTC. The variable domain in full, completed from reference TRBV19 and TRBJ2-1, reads DGGITQSPKYLFRKEGQNVTLSCEQNLNHDAMYWYRQDPGQGLRLIYYSQIVNDFQKGDIAEGYSVSREKKESFPLTVTSAQKNPTAFYLCASSGLAGSYNEQFFGPGTRLTVL.

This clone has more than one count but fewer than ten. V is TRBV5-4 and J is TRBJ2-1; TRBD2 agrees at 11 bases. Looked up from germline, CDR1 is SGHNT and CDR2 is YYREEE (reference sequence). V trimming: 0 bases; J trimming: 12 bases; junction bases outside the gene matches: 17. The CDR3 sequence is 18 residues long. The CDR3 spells CASSLGQGILAGGPGQFF. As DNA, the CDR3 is TGTGCCAGCAGCTTGGGACAGGGTATATTAGCGGGAGGGCCGGGGCAGTTCTTC. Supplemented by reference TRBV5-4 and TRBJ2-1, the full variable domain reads ETGVTQSPTHLIKTRGQQVTLRCSSQSGHNTVSWYQQALGQGPQFIFQYYREEENGRGNFPPRFSGLQFPNYSSELNVNALELDDSALYLCASSLGQGILAGGPGQFFGPGTRLTVL.

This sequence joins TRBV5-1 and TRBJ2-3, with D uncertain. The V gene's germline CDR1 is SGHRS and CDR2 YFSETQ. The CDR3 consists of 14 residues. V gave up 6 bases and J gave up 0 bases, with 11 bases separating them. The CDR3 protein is CASMWSTSTDTQYF. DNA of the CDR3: TGCGCCAGCATGTGGAGCACCAGCACAGATACGCAGTATTTT.

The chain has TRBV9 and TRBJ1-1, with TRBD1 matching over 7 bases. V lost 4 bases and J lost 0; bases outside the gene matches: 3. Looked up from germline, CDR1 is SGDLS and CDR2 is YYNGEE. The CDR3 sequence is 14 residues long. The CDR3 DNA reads TGTGCCAGCAGCACGGGACAGATGAACACTGAAGCTTTCTTT. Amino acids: CASSTGQMNTEAFF.

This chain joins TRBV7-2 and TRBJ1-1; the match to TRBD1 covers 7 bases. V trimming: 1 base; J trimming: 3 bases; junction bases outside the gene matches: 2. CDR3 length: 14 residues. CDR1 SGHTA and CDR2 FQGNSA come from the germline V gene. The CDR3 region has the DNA TGTGCCAGCAGCTTAGACAGGGGATACACTGAAGCTTTCTTT. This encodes CASSLDRGYTEAFF.